A selection of T cell receptor beta chains follows, all from one sample in a study of blood T cell repertoires in COVID-19. Clones were read by immunoSEQ multiplex PCR, and TCRdb kept only the in-frame ones, dropping some. The sample carries 250,000 to 300,000 clones, 75% to 90% recorded once. Sequenced: peripheral blood. These receptors all come from a woman in her 40s who had recovered from COVID-19. The CDR3 runs from the conserved cysteine through the conserved F or W. The D gene is left open where the match is weak. Rows may omit the clone size; those that give it use once, few, many or a size class.

v_gene	d_gene	j_gene	abundance	CDR3nt	CDR3aa
TRBV6-1	TRBD1	TRBJ2-1	once	TGTGCCAGCAGTGGGGGGACAGGGAGTAAGCACAATGAGCAGTTCTTC	CASSGGTGSKHNEQFF
TRBV12-3/TRBV12-4	NA	TRBJ1-2	NA	TGTGCCAGCAGTTTTGAAGGGGGATTGGGCTACACCTTC	CASSFEGGLGYTF
TRBV6-5	TRBD2	TRBJ2-7	NA	TGTGCCAGCACCATAGCGGGAGAAGGCTACGAGCAGTACTTC	CASTIAGEGYEQYF
TRBV3-1/TRBV3-2	NA	TRBJ1-2	NA	TGTGCCAGCAGCCAAGTTTCGGGGGGCATTGGCTATGGCTACACCTTC	CASSQVSGGIGYGYTF
TRBV7-8	TRBD1	TRBJ1-5	NA	TGTGCCAGCAGCGGGGACAGGGGGAAGGTCAATCAGCCCCAGCATTTT	CASSGDRGKVNQPQHF
TRBV3-1/TRBV3-2	NA	TRBJ2-7	NA	TGTGCCAGCAGCCAAGAATGGGGTATTCTAACAGGGAAGGAGGAGCAGTACTTC	CASSQEWGILTGKEEQYF
TRBV7-3	NA	TRBJ2-5	NA	TGTGCCAGCAGCTTAACTGGCGGAGAAGAGACCCAGTACTTC	CASSLTGGEETQYF
TRBV6-1	NA	TRBJ2-7	NA	TGTGCCAGCAGTGAGGGCCCGACAAAGAACGAGCAGTACTTC	CASSEGPTKNEQYF
TRBV19	NA	TRBJ1-3	few	TGTGCCAGCAATGAGGTCTCTGGAAACACCATATATTTT	CASNEVSGNTIYF
TRBV29-1	NA	TRBJ2-3	NA	TGCAGCGTTGAAGAACCCGGAAGAGGTTCTAGCACAGATACGCAGTATTTT	CSVEEPGRGSSTDTQYF
TRBV2	NA	TRBJ2-3	once	TGTGCCATCTCGGACACCTCTCTCACAGATACGCAGTATTTT	CAISDTSLTDTQYF
TRBV24-1	NA	TRBJ2-1	NA	TGTGCCACCAATACGGCTCAGGTGGATGAGCAGTTCTTC	CATNTAQVDEQFF
TRBV21-1	NA	TRBJ2-1	NA	TGTGCCAGCAGCAAAACCGGCCCGACAGTGTACAATGAGCAGTTCTTC	CASSKTGPTVYNEQFF
TRBV7-8	TRBD2	TRBJ2-1	NA	TGTGCCAGCAGCTCCCTCCCGGGACTAGTGGGCAATGAGCAGTTCTTC	CASSSLPGLVGNEQFF
TRBV6-6	NA	TRBJ1-6	NA	TGTGCCAGCAGTTCTTTGACAGGCCATAATTCACCCCTCCACTTT	CASSSLTGHNSPLHF
TRBV2	TRBD2	TRBJ2-7	NA	TGTGCCAGCAGTGAACCGACTAGCGGGAGTCGCTACGAGCAGTACTTC	CASSEPTSGSRYEQYF
TRBV30	NA	TRBJ1-2	NA	TGTGCCTGGAGTGAGGAGGGGAAACGAATCGGCTACACCTTC	CAWSEEGKRIGYTF
TRBV28	NA	TRBJ2-7	NA	TGTGCCAGCAGTTTAGTGCGGTCCTCCTACGAGCAGTACTTC	CASSLVRSSYEQYF
TRBV28	TRBD1	TRBJ2-3	NA	TGTGCCAGCAGTTATAGCCGGGACAGGGGGCAGGGTACGCAGTATTTT	CASSYSRDRGQGTQYF
TRBV6-2/TRBV6-3	NA	TRBJ1-5	once	TGTGCCAGCAGTTACGTCGGTAAGTTAGCGGATCTCTATCAGCCCCAGCATTTT	CASSYVGKLADLYQPQHF
TRBV30	TRBD1	TRBJ2-3	NA	TGTGCTACCAGGGACAGGGGACCAGATACGCAGTATTTT	CATRDRGPDTQYF
TRBV28	TRBD1	TRBJ2-7	few	TGTGCCAGCAGAGGCGGACAGGGTCCCTACGAGCAGTACTTC	CASRGGQGPYEQYF
TRBV21-1	NA	TRBJ2-3	NA	TGTGCCAGCAGCAAGTCTCAACAGCCGTGGACAGATACGCAGTATTTT	CASSKSQQPWTDTQYF
TRBV19	NA	TRBJ2-2	NA	TGTGCCAGTAGTATCCAGGGAGCGGGCACCGGGGAGCTGTTTTTT	CASSIQGAGTGELFF
TRBV29-1	NA	TRBJ1-1	NA	TGCAGCGTTGAGGTGCCGGGGAGGGTCACTGAAGCTTTCTTT	CSVEVPGRVTEAFF
TRBV2	NA	TRBJ2-7	once	TGTGCCAGCAGTGACAGGGCCAGCTCTGAGCAGTACTTC	CASSDRASSEQYF
TRBV24-1	TRBD1	TRBJ1-4	NA	TGTGCCACCTCCGGGACAGGAGGCGAAAAACTGTTTTTT	CATSGTGGEKLFF
TRBV15	NA	TRBJ2-2	NA	TGTGCCACCAGCAGCCCGAAACAAGAGGCTTCTACCTCGAACACCGGGGAGCTGTTTTTT	CATSSPKQEASTSNTGELFF
TRBV2	NA	TRBJ1-2	NA	TGTGCCAGCAGTGTGCTGAGGGATGACGGCTACACCTTC	CASSVLRDDGYTF
TRBV7-8	NA	TRBJ1-1	NA	TGTGCCAGCAGCTTAGGGGGCAGCAACATGAACACTGAAGCTTTCTTT	CASSLGGSNMNTEAFF
TRBV11-3	NA	TRBJ2-1	NA	TGTGCCAGCAGCCCACTCGACGTAATAGGGGTCAATGAGCAGTTCTTC	CASSPLDVIGVNEQFF
TRBV19	NA	TRBJ2-2	NA	TGTGCCAGTAGTATTATGGGCAGGGCTACTAACACCGGGGAGCTGTTTTTT	CASSIMGRATNTGELFF